A single sample is the source of the 10 T cell receptor beta chains below, sequenced in a study of human T cells and chemical hapten exposure. The time point denotes: pre-sensitization, week 0. As for treatment: therapeutic diphenylcyclopropenone sensitization with weekly scalp DPC. TCRdb passed the RACE reads through MiXCR, listing each CDR3 protein once. The data show more than 250,000 distinct CDR3 sequences, approximately 8.6% seen once. Here the sequenced sample was whole blood, taken in connection with sensitization to the hapten diphenylcyclopropenone (DPC). These receptors all stem from a woman aged 40 to 50 with alopecia areata. Some clones in this sample may be carry-over from other donors' samples.

This clonotype turned up a few times. DNA of the CDR3: TGTGCCAGCAGGTCCTCTCAGTCGAACACTGAAGCTTTCTTT. This sequence encodes CASRSSQSNTEAFF. V and J are TRBV27 and TRBJ1-1; unclear D gene. This CDR3 has 14 amino acids. Trimming shortened V by 6 bases and J by 1 base, and 12 bases separated the two germline ends. The germline V gene has CDR1 MNHEY and CDR2 SMNVEV (reference sequence).

This chain connects TRBV6-6 to TRBJ1-5; TRBD1 matches 8 bases. Looked up from germline, CDR1 is MNHNY and CDR2 is SVGAGI (reference sequence). After removal of 4 bases from V and 1 base from J, the junction contained 6 bases not matched to a gene. The CDR3 is 16 amino acids. This CDR3 reads CASSSYDRGSNQPQHF. CDR3 nucleotide sequence: TGTGCCAGCAGTTCCTACGACAGGGGCAGCAATCAGCCCCAGCATTTT.

This clonotype was counted a few times. The rearrangement links TRBV20-1 to TRBJ1-2; 10 bases match TRBD1. The CDR3 has 16 amino acids. Germline loops: CDR1 DFQATT, CDR2 SNEGSKA (reference sequence). Losses at the gene ends were 3 bases for V and 2 bases for J; bases not matched to a gene: 9. In DNA, the CDR3 is TGCAGTGCTAGGGCCAGGGACAGGGGTTTAAACTATGGCTACACCTTC. The encoded protein is CSARARDRGLNYGYTF.

In its sample, this clonotype was seen a few times. In DNA form, the CDR3 reads TGCAGTGCTAGAGATGGTTCAGCAAATTCACCCCTCCACTTT. It yields the protein CSARDGSANSPLHF. This chain joins TRBV20-1 and TRBJ1-6, with D uncertain. Germline CDR1 DFQATT, CDR2 SNEGSKA (reference sequence). V lost 0 bases to trimming and J lost 7 bases, with 10 bases between them. CDR3 length: 14 amino acids.

This clonotype was seen a few times. The chain carries TRBV5-6 and TRBJ2-1; 7 positions match TRBD2. The CDR3 spans 15 residues. J lost 5 bases, V lost 2 bases, and 7 bases had no gene match. Germline CDR1 and CDR2: SGHDT and YYEEEE. This chain's CDR3 is CASSFVGGPNNEQFF. The CDR3, as DNA: TGTGCCAGCAGCTTTGTGGGAGGGCCGAACAATGAGCAGTTCTTC. The full variable domain, in which reference TRBV5-6 and TRBJ2-1 provide the parts outside the CDR3, is DAGVTQSPTHLIKTRGQQVTLRCSPKSGHDTVSWYQQALGQGPQFIFQYYEEEERQRGNFPDRFSGHQFPNYSSELNVNALLLGDSALYLCASSFVGGPNNEQFFGPGTRLTVL.

V and J are TRBV7-2 and TRBJ1-2; 9 nucleotides match TRBD1. Trimming took 5 bases from V and 5 from J; bases not matched to a gene: 15. Per germline, CDR1 SGHTA and CDR2 FQGNSA. This CDR3 has 17 residues. The CDR3 loop is CASSVVERDREMYGYTF. The CDR3 DNA reads as TGTGCCAGCAGCGTAGTAGAGAGGGACAGGGAGATGTATGGCTACACCTTC.

This clonotype has just a few counts. This chain links TRBV5-1 with TRBJ2-5; 9 bases match TRBD2. The germline gives CDR1 SGHRS, CDR2 YFSETQ. CDR3 length: 16 amino acids. The V segment lost 3 bases and the J segment 1 base; nucleotides outside the gene matches: 7. CDR3 residues: CASSSSGAWGQETQYF. The CDR3 bases are TGCGCCAGCAGCTCTAGCGGGGCCTGGGGCCAAGAGACCCAGTACTTC.

The gene calls are TRBV6-2 or TRBV6-3 and TRBJ2-2; the D gene could be TRBD1 or TRBD2 (5 bases each). Trimming removed 5 bases at V and 3 bases at J, with 10 bases between. Germline assignment: CDR1 MNHEY and CDR2 SVGEGT. The CDR3 is made up of 14 amino acids. The DNA for the CDR3 is TGTGCCAGCAGTGGGGACCGTTACACCGGGGAGCTGTTTTTT. This translates into CASSGDRYTGELFF.

This clonotype was detected many times. The chain joins TRBV7-9 to TRBJ1-1; TRBD1 is a possible D gene (6 bases). The germline V and J ends were trimmed by 4 bases and 0 bases, with 9 bases remaining between them. This CDR3 is built from 14 residues. CDR1 is SEHNR and CDR2 is FQNEAQ in the germline V gene (reference sequence). The CDR3 loop reads CASSSTGLNTEAFF. The CDR3 nucleotides read TGTGCCAGCAGCTCGACAGGCCTGAACACTGAAGCTTTCTTT.

In its sample, this clonotype was seen many times. V is TRBV7-2 and J is TRBJ1-4; D is unclear. Per germline, CDR1 SGHTA and CDR2 FQGNSA. V was trimmed by 5 bases and J by 3 bases, leaving 10 bases between them. This CDR3 has 14 residues. The CDR3, as DNA: TGTGCCAGCAGCCCCATCGGGTCTAATGAAAAACTGTTTTTT. Amino acids: CASSPIGSNEKLFF. Full variable domain (missing parts from reference TRBV7-2 and TRBJ1-4): GAGVSQSPSNKVTEKGKDVELRCDPISGHTALYWYRQSLGQGLEFLIYFQGNSAPDKSGLPSDRFSAERTGGSVSTLTIQRTQQEDSAVYLCASSPIGSNEKLFFGSGTQLSVL.